This TCR beta chain was profiled in a study of cytomegalovirus exposure and HLA in healthy donors. Study findings and constraints: Accounts indicate the classifier identified cytomegalovirus status with strong specificity and sensitivity. Presence/absence analyses assumed roughly uniform sequencing depth across donors, which may not hold.

From germline, CDR1 is LNHDA and CDR2 SQIVND (reference sequence). The V and J ends lost 5 bases and 2 bases respectively, with 14 bases between them. The CDR3 runs to 15 residues. Vbeta (60) and Jbeta (13) primers were used in the PCR. Here immunoSEQ multiplex PCR was the method, and the copy in TCRdb shows in-frame clones only, minus some. This table has 100,000 to 150,000 clones, less than 85% appearing once. In the case of this clone: Its antigen is unknown.

The chain combines TRBV19 with TRBJ2-3; D may be TRBD1 (6 bases). Material: PBMCs. This sequence was found in a man between 35 and 55 years old in good health and CMV-seronegative. The CDR3 loop is CASSVSQGITDTQYF. The CDR3 DNA reads as TGTGCCAGTAGTGTATCACAGGGAATCACAGATACGCAGTATTTT.